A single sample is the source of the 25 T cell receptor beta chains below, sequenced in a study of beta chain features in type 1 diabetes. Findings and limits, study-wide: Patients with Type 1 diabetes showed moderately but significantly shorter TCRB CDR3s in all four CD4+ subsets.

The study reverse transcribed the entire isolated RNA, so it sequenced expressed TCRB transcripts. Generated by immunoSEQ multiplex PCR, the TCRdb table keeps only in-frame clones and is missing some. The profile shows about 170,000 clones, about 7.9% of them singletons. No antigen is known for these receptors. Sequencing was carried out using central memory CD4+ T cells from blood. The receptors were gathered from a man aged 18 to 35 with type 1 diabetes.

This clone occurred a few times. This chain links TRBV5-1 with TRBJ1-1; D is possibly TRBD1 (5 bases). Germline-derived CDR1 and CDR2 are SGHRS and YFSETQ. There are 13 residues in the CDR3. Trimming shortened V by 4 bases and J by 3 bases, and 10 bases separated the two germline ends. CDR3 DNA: TGCGCCAGCAGCGCCAGGGTGCACACTGAAGCTTTCTTT. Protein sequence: CASSARVHTEAFF.

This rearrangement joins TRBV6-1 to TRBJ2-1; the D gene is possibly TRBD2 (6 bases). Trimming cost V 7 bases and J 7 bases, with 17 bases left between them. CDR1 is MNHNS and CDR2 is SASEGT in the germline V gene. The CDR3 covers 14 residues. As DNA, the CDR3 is TGTGCCAGCACTCCGGGAGAGGGACGTAATGAGCAGTTCTTC. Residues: CASTPGEGRNEQFF.

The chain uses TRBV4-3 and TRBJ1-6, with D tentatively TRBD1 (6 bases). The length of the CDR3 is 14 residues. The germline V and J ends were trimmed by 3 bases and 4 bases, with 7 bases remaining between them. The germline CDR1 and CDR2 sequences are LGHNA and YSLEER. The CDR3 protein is CASSQGAYNSPLHF. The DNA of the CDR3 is TGCGCCAGCAGCCAGGGGGCATATAATTCACCCCTCCACTTT.

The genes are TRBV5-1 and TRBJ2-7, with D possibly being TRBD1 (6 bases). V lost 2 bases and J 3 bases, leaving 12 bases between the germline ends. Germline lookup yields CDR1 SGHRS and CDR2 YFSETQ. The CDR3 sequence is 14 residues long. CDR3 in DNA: TGCGCCAGCAGCTTTAGGGACACGGGCTACGAGCAGTACTTC. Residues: CASSFRDTGYEQYF.

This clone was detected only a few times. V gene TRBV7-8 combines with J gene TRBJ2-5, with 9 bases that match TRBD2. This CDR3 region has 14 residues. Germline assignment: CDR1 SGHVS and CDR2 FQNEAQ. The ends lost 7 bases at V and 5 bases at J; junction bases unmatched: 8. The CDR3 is CASTQSSGMETQYF. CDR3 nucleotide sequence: TGTGCCAGCACCCAATCTAGCGGGATGGAGACCCAGTACTTC.

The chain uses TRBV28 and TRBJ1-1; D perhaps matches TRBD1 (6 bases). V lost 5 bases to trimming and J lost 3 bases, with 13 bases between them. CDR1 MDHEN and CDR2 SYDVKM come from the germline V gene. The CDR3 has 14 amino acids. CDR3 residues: CASSPGTRDTEAFF. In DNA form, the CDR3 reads TGTGCCAGCAGTCCCGGGACAAGGGACACTGAAGCTTTCTTT.

This CDR3 is CASRPNTVISGPLHF. The CDR3 DNA sequence: TGTGCCAGCAGACCTAACACAGTGATAAGCGGACCCCTCCACTTT. V usage is TRBV6-5 and J usage is TRBJ1-6; D remains ambiguous. This CDR3 is built from 15 residues. Trimming stripped 6 bases from V and 12 bases from J, with 21 bases between. CDR1 and CDR2 (germline): MNHEY, SVGAGI.

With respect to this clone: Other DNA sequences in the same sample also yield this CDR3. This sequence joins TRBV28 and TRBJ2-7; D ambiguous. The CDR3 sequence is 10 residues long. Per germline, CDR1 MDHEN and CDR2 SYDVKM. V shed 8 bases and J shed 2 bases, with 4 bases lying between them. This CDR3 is CASGAYEQYF. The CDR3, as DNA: TGTGCCAGCGGAGCCTACGAGCAGTACTTC.

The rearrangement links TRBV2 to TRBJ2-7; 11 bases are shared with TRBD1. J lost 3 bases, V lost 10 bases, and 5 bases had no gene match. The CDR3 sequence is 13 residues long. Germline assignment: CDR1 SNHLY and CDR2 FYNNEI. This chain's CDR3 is CATRTGGIYEQYF. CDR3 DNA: TGTGCCACCCGGACAGGGGGCATCTACGAGCAGTACTTC.

This CDR3 reads CAWLSGVGTNEKLFF. The CDR3 bases are TGTGCCTGGTTATCGGGAGTTGGAACTAATGAAAAACTGTTTTTT. V gene TRBV30 combines with J gene TRBJ1-4; no reliable D call. Per the germline V gene, CDR1 is GTSNPN and CDR2 is SVGIG (reference sequence). V shed 5 bases and J shed 1 base, with 14 bases lying between them. The CDR3 has 15 amino acids. The variable domain in full, with the rest retrieved from reference TRBV30 and TRBJ1-4, is SQTIHQWPATLVQPVGSPLSLECTVEGTSNPNLYWYRQAAGRGLQLLFYSVGIGQISSEVPQNLSASRPQDRQFILSSKKLLLSDSGFYLCAWLSGVGTNEKLFFGSGTQLSVL.

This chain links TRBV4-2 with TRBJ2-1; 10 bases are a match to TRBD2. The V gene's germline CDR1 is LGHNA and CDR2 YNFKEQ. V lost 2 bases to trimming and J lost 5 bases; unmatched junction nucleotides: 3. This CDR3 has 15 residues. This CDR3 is CASSQFTSGDNEQFF. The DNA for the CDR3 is TGTGCCAGCAGCCAATTCACTAGCGGGGACAATGAGCAGTTCTTC.

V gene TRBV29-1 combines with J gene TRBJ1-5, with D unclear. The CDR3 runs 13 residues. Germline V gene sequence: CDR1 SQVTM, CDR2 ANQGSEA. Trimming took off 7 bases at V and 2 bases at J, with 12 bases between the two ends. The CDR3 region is CSAQWGGNQPQHF. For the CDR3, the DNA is TGCAGCGCCCAGTGGGGAGGCAATCAGCCCCAGCATTTT.

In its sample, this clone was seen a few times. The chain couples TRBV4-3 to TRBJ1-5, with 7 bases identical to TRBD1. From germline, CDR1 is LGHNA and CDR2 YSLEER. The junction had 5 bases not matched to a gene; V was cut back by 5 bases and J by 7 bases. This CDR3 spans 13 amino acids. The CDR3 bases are TGCGCCAGCAGCTCCAAACAGGGGCAGCCCCAGCATTTT. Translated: CASSSKQGQPQHF.

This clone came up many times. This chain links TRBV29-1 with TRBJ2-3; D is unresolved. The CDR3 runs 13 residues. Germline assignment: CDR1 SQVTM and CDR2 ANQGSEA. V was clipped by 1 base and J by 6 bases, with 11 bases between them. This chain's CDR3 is CSVEGSRVDTQYF. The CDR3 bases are TGCAGCGTTGAAGGGTCACGGGTGGATACGCAGTATTTT.

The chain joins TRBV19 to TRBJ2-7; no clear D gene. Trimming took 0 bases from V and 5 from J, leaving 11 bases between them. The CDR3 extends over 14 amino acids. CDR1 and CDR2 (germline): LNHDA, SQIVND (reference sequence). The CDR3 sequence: CASSIDRLNNEQYF. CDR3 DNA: TGTGCCAGTAGTATAGACAGGTTAAACAACGAGCAGTACTTC.

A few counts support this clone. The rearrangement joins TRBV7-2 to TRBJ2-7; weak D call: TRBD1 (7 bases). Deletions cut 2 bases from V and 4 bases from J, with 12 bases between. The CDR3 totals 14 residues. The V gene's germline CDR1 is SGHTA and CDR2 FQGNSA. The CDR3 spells CASSLFQGGYEQYF. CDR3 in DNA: TGTGCCAGCAGCTTATTTCAGGGGGGATACGAGCAGTACTTC.

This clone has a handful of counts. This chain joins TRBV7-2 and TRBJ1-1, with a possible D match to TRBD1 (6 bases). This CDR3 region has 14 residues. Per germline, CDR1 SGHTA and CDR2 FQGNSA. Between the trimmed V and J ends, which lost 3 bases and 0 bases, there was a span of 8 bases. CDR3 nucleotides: TGTGCCAGCAGCTTGACAGGTCTGAACACTGAAGCTTTCTTT. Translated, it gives CASSLTGLNTEAFF.

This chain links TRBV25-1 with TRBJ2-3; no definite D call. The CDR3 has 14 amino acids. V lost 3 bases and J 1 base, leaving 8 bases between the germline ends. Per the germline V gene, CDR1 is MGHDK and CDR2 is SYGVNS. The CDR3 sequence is CASSDRARTDTQYF. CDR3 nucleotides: TGTGCCAGCAGTGATAGAGCTCGCACAGATACGCAGTATTTT.

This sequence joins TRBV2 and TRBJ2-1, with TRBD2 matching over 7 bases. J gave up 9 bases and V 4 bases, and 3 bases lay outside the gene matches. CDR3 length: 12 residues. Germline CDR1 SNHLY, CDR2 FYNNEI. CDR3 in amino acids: CASSGLAGEQFF. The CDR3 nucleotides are TGTGCCAGCAGTGGACTAGCTGGTGAGCAGTTCTTC.

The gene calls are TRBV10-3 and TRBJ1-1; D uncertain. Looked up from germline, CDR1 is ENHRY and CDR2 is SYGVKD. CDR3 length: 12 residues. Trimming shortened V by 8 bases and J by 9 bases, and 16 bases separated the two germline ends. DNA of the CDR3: TGTGCCATCGAGGGCACAGATATGAAAGCTTTCTTT. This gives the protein CAIEGTDMKAFF.

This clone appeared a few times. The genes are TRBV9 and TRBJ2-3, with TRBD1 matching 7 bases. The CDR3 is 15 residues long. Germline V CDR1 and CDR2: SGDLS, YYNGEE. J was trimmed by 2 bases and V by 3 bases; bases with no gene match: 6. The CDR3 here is CASSGLGQPTDTQYF. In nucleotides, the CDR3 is TGTGCCAGCAGCGGACTGGGACAGCCCACAGATACGCAGTATTTT.

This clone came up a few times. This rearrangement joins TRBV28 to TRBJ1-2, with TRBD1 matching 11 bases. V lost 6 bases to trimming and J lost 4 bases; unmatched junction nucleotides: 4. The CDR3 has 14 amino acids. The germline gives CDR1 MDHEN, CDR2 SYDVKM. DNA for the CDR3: TGTGCCAGCAGAGGGACAGGGGGGCCCTATGGCTACACCTTC. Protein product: CASRGTGGPYGYTF.

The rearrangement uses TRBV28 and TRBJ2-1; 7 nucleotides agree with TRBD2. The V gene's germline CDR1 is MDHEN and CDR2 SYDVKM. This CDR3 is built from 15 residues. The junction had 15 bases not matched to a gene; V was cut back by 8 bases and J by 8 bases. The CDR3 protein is CASQGLAGYKDEQFF. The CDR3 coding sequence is TGTGCCAGCCAAGGTTTAGCGGGCTACAAGGATGAGCAGTTCTTC.

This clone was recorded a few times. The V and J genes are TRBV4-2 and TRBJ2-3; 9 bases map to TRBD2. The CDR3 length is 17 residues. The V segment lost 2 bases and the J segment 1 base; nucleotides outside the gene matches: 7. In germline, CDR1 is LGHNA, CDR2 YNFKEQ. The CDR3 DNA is TGTGCCAGCAGCCAACGTAGCGGGAGTGGGGGCACAGATACGCAGTATTTT. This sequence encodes CASSQRSGSGGTDTQYF.

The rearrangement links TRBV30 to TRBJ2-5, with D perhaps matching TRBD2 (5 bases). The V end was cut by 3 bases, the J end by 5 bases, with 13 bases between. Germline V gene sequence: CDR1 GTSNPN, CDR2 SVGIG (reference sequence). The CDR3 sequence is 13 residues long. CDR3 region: CAWSRGDSETQYF. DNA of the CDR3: TGTGCCTGGAGCCGGGGAGACTCGGAGACCCAGTACTTC.